This T cell receptor beta chain was profiled in a study of brain T cells in children with intractable seizures. Produced via immunoSEQ multiplex PCR; TCRdb's table is partial and in-frame only. Of about 80,000 clones detected, about 90% appear once; the ten largest clones hold 24%. CDR1 is LNHDA, CDR2 SQIVND, per germline (reference sequence). The length of the CDR3 is 14 residues. Trimming shortened V by 4 bases and J by 5 bases, and 12 bases separated the two germline ends. Surgery cases with the highest brain T cell transcript signatures were chosen for sequencing. This clone turned up a few times.

The specimen was peripheral blood, collected at surgery. The receptor's source is a girl aged 2 to 10 with Rasmussen encephalitis and intractable seizures. V usage is TRBV19 and J usage is TRBJ1-5, with a possible D match to TRBD1 (6 bases). CDR3 nucleotides: TGTGCCAGTAGTAGAGGAGGGGGGGATCAGCCCCAGCATTTT. Encoded protein: CASSRGGGDQPQHF. Complete variable domain (other parts from reference TRBV19 and TRBJ1-5): DGGITQSPKYLFRKEGQNVTLSCEQNLNHDAMYWYRQDPGQGLRLIYYSQIVNDFQKGDIAEGYSVSREKKESFPLTVTSAQKNPTAFYLCASSRGGGDQPQHFGDGTRLSIL.